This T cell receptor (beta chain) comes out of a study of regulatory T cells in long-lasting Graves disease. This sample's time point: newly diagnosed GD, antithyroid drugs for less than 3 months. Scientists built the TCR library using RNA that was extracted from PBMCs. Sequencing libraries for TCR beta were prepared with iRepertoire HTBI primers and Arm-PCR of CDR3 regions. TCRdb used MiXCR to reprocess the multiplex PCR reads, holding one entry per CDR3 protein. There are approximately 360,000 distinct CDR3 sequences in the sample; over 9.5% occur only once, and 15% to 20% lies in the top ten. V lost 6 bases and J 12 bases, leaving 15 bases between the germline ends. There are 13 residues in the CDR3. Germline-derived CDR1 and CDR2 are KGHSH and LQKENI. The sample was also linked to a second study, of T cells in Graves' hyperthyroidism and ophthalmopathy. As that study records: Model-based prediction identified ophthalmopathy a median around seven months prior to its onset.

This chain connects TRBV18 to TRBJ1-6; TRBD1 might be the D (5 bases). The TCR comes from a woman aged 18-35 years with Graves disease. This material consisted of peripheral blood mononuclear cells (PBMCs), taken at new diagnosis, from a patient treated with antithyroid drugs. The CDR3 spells CASSPTAQGPLHF. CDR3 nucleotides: TGTGCCAGCTCCCCGACGGCCCAGGGACCCCTCCACTTT. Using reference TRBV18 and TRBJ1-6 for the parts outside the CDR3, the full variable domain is NAGVMQNPRHLVRRRGQEARLRCSPMKGHSHVYWYRQLPEEGLKFMVYLQKENIIDESGMPKERFSAEFPKEGPSILRIQQVVRGDSAAYFCASSPTAQGPLHFGNGTRLTVT.